One and the same sample provided the 23 T cell receptor beta chains below, sequenced in a study of post-analysis software for immune sequencing data. The library was made from cDNA and included unique molecular identifiers. TCRdb used MiXCR to reprocess the PCR reads, holding one entry per CDR3 protein. The data contain roughly 670,000 distinct CDR3 sequences, about 60% of them seen just once; the ten biggest clones take up approximately 11%. Study-level results: Patients had higher frequencies than controls of roughly five TRBV segments, including TRBV5-6, TRBV5-1 and TRBV20-1.

Their antigen targets remain unknown. The material sequenced was blood. All receptors come from a girl aged 2-10 years with multiple sclerosis.

The gene calls are TRBV25-1 and TRBJ2-7; D might be TRBD2 (6 bases). Trimming removed 2 bases from V and 3 bases from J, with 14 bases in between. The CDR3 has 15 residues. Germline CDR1 is MGHDK and CDR2 is SYGVNS. This CDR3 reads CASSEEGSGHYEQYF. The CDR3 DNA is TGTGCCAGCAGTGAAGAGGGTAGCGGCCACTACGAGCAGTACTTC.

This clonotype appeared a few times. The chain is built from TRBV12-3 or TRBV12-4 and TRBJ2-7; no clear D. The CDR3 is 12 residues long. V shed 3 bases and J shed 7 bases, with 10 bases lying between them. CDR3 bases: TGTGCCAGCAGTTTTTCCCCGGATGAGCAGTACTTC. Translating it yields CASSFSPDEQYF.

This clonotype has only a few counts. Written as DNA, the CDR3 is TGTGCCAGCAGCTTATTCCCTAGCGGGAGGACGTCCTACGAGCAGTACTTC. Translating gives CASSLFPSGRTSYEQYF. The V gene is TRBV7-9, the J gene TRBJ2-7; 11 nucleotides agree with TRBD2. This CDR3 has 17 residues. Germline V gives CDR1 SEHNR, CDR2 FQNEAQ (reference sequence). V shed 2 bases and J 1 base; nucleotides not matched to a gene: 7.

The rearrangement links TRBV12-3 or TRBV12-4 to TRBJ2-7; TRBD1 aligns across 8 bases. The CDR3 sequence is 14 residues long. J lost 3 bases, V lost 3 bases, and 4 bases had no gene match. The CDR3 region is CASSLVGQDYEQYF. The CDR3 DNA follows: TGTGCCAGCAGTTTGGTGGGACAGGACTACGAGCAGTACTTC.

The table lists this clonotype with a few counts. The DNA for the CDR3 is TGTGCCAGCTCACCCCACTCAGCTGGCTGGAATGAGCAGTTCTTC. It codes for CASSPHSAGWNEQFF. The V gene is TRBV18, the J gene TRBJ2-1; D call uncertain. CDR3 length: 15 residues. V lost 3 bases to trimming and J lost 7 bases, with 16 bases between them. Germline loops: CDR1 KGHSH, CDR2 LQKENI.

This clonotype was found a few times. The germline gene is not matched at one end of the junction; a read error may be the cause. J is TRBJ2-3 and V is TRBV11-3; maybe TRBD2 (6 bases). Germline CDR1 is SGHNT and CDR2 is YENEEA. CDR3 length: 15 residues. This CDR3 is CATSPLAPLGDTQYF. The CDR3 nucleotides are TGTGCCACCAGCCCACTAGCACCTCTTGGGGATACGCAGTATTTT.

The V gene is TRBV7-2, the J gene TRBJ1-4, with D possibly matching TRBD1 (5 bases). Germline assignment: CDR1 SGHTA and CDR2 FQGNSA. V lost 5 bases, J lost 7 bases, and 20 bases lay in between. The CDR3 is made up of 16 amino acids. CDR3 sequence: CASSISRRAGGEKLFF. For the CDR3, the DNA is TGTGCCAGCAGCATATCACGCAGGGCTGGTGGTGAAAAACTGTTTTTT.

V is TRBV7-6 and J is TRBJ1-1; D perhaps matches TRBD1 (6 bases). The CDR3 is 15 amino acids. Trimming pared 1 base from V and 5 bases from J, leaving 14 bases between. The V gene's germline CDR1 is SGHVS and CDR2 FNYEAQ. This CDR3 reads CASSLVQGYVTEAFF. CDR3 in DNA: TGTGCCAGCAGCTTAGTCCAGGGGTACGTAACTGAAGCTTTCTTT.

This clonotype was recorded only once. The chain joins TRBV10-3 to TRBJ2-7; the match to TRBD2 covers 12 bases. CDR1 is ENHRY and CDR2 is SYGVKD in the germline V gene. V lost 0 bases and J lost 2; bases outside the gene matches: 11. This CDR3 spans 19 amino acids. The CDR3 reads CAISESEGIRTSGTYEQYF. The CDR3, as DNA: TGTGCCATCAGTGAGTCAGAAGGAATACGGACTAGCGGGACCTACGAGCAGTACTTC.

The chain has TRBV7-3 and TRBJ2-1; 10 bases fit TRBD2. V lost 3 bases, J lost 4 bases, and 9 bases stayed unmatched. The CDR3 consists of 17 residues. The germline CDR1 and CDR2 sequences are SGHTA and FQGTGA. In DNA form, the CDR3 reads TGTGCCAGCAGCTTCCTTCCGACTAGCGGGCAGTACAATGAGCAGTTCTTC. Translating gives CASSFLPTSGQYNEQFF.

This clonotype occurred a few times. The V gene is TRBV12-3 or TRBV12-4, the J gene TRBJ2-5; D gene unclear. With 2 bases removed from V and 0 bases from J, the gap between germline ends came to 7 bases. The CDR3 spans 14 residues. The CDR3 DNA is TGTGCCAGCAGTTTACCGGATCACCAAGAGACCCAGTACTTC. This gives the protein CASSLPDHQETQYF.

The chain couples TRBV3-1 to TRBJ2-3, with unresolved D. The ends were cut back, 0 bases at V and 6 bases at J, with 16 bases in the middle. The germline V gene encodes CDR1 LGHDT and CDR2 YNNKEL (reference sequence). The CDR3 covers 16 residues. The DNA for the CDR3 is TGTGCCAGCAGCCAAGATCCGCAGGTAGATTCGGATACGCAGTATTTT. It translates to CASSQDPQVDSDTQYF.

The chain is built from TRBV12-3 or TRBV12-4 and TRBJ2-1; D remains ambiguous. Trimming shortened V by 2 bases and J by 9 bases, and 8 bases separated the two germline ends. This CDR3 is built from 12 residues. CDR3 DNA: TGTGCCAGCAGTTTATATGGGTCTGAGCAGTTCTTC. It yields the protein CASSLYGSEQFF.

The V gene is TRBV7-2, the J gene TRBJ1-1, with D uncertain. The CDR3 consists of 13 residues. Per germline, CDR1 SGHTA and CDR2 FQGNSA. The V end was cut by 5 bases, the J end by 4 bases, with 11 bases between. The DNA for the CDR3 is TGTGCCAGCAGCATGGAACGGGGCACTGAAGCTTTCTTT. Translating it yields CASSMERGTEAFF.

The chain joins TRBV10-3 to TRBJ2-1; the D call may be TRBD1 or TRBD2 (6 bases each). Germline CDR1 reads ENHRY; CDR2 reads SYGVKD. The ends were cut back, 10 bases at V and 0 bases at J, with 25 bases in the middle. This CDR3 has 18 residues. CDR3 DNA sequence: TGTGCCAGCGCGAGGGGGGCACTCGGATTGGGCTCCTACAATGAGCAGTTCTTC. It specifies CASARGALGLGSYNEQFF.

This chain joins TRBV27 and TRBJ2-3, with TRBD1 identical over 12 bases. After removal of 6 bases from V and 6 bases from J, the junction contained 10 bases not matched to a gene. The CDR3 consists of 16 residues. Germline-derived CDR1 and CDR2 are MNHEY and SMNVEV (reference sequence). CDR3 sequence: CASSLIGTGGPDTQYF. DNA of the CDR3: TGTGCCAGCAGCCTAATCGGGACAGGGGGCCCCGATACGCAGTATTTT.

The chain links TRBV27 to TRBJ2-1; D possibly corresponds to TRBD2 (6 bases). V was pared by 1 base and J by 6 bases, with 7 bases between. The CDR3 length is 13 residues. Germline CDR1 and CDR2: MNHEY and SMNVEV (reference sequence). Here the CDR3 DNA reads TGTGCCAGCAGTTTATTCGGGGGCAATGAGCAGTTCTTC. Translated, it gives CASSLFGGNEQFF.

In its sample, this clonotype was seen a few times. One junction end does not reproduce the germline sequence, and a read error may be involved. The chain carries TRBV20-1 and TRBJ2-1; 10 bases map to TRBD2. Per the germline V gene, CDR1 is DFQATT and CDR2 is SNEGSKA (reference sequence). The CDR3 contains 16 residues. The chain's CDR3 is CGARTSGESSYNEQFF. The CDR3 DNA is TGCGGTGCTAGAACTAGCGGGGAGAGCTCCTACAATGAGCAGTTCTTC.

The chain couples TRBV28 to TRBJ2-2, with 8 bases matching TRBD2. CDR1 and CDR2 (germline): MDHEN, SYDVKM. With 4 bases clipped from V and 1 base from J, the junction kept 2 bases outside the gene matches. The CDR3 runs 15 residues. The CDR3 sequence is CASSYGGVNTGELFF. Here the CDR3 DNA reads TGTGCCAGCAGTTACGGGGGGGTGAACACCGGGGAGCTGTTTTTT.

This clonotype was found a few times. Sequence at one end of the junction differs from germline and may be a read error. This rearrangement joins TRBV20-1 to TRBJ2-3; 8 positions agree with TRBD2. This CDR3 region has 15 residues. Germline V gives CDR1 DFQATT, CDR2 SNEGSKA (reference sequence). The CDR3, as DNA: TGCAGCGCTAGAGTTTCGAGCGGGGGAGGGGATACGCAGTATTTT. Residues: CSARVSSGGGDTQYF.

This clonotype was detected a few times. The rearrangement joins TRBV6-5 to TRBJ1-4; no reliable D call. CDR1 is MNHEY, CDR2 SVGAGI, per germline. V dropped 5 bases and J dropped 11 bases, with 15 bases sitting between them. This CDR3 is 13 amino acids long. The CDR3 sequence is CASSRTVSEKLFF. The CDR3 region has the DNA TGTGCCAGCAGTCGGACTGTCTCGGAGAAACTGTTTTTT.

The chain has TRBV5-4 and TRBJ2-1, with D hard to call. The CDR3 has 11 residues. V was shortened by 7 bases and J by 4 bases, with 6 bases between the two germline ends. Germline loops: CDR1 SGHNT, CDR2 YYREEE (reference sequence). The CDR3 sequence: CASVGYNEQFF. The CDR3 DNA follows: TGTGCCAGCGTGGGTTACAATGAGCAGTTCTTC.

This chain uses TRBV12-3 or TRBV12-4 with TRBJ2-6; D may be TRBD2 (5 bases). CDR3 length: 18 residues. Trimming removed 5 bases at V and 0 bases at J, with 17 bases between. CDR3 in DNA: TGTGCCAGCAGTCCCGCCTTGGGGAGTAGCTCTGGGGCCAACGTCCTGACTTTC. Residues: CASSPALGSSSGANVLTF.